The next 15 T cell receptor beta chains were all read from a single sample in a study of blood T cell repertoires in COVID-19. The protocol was immunoSEQ multiplex PCR, while the TCRdb copy is restricted to in-frame clones and leaves out a portion. The table has fewer than 450,000 clones, more than 70% seen once. Sequences were obtained from peripheral blood. The receptors shown here come from a woman aged 50 to 65 with COVID-19, enrolled during active disease.

The genes are TRBV12-3 or TRBV12-4 and TRBJ2-1; 7 nucleotides match TRBD1. The CDR3 is 13 amino acids. The ends lost 11 bases at V and 4 bases at J; junction bases unmatched: 8. The CDR3 region has the DNA TGTGCCGCCCTAGGGGGCCCTTACAATGAGCAGTTCTTC. Translated: CAALGGPYNEQFF.

The CDR3 here is CASSFSGFNYGYTF. CDR3 in DNA: TGTGCCAGCAGCTTCTCAGGGTTTAACTATGGCTACACCTTC. This chain joins TRBV7-9 and TRBJ1-2, with D maybe TRBD1 (5 bases). Germline CDR1 SEHNR, CDR2 FQNEAQ (reference sequence). Trimming removed 3 bases from V and 1 base from J, with 9 bases in between. The CDR3 has 14 amino acids.

V gene TRBV2 combines with J gene TRBJ1-5, with no clear D. The CDR3 contains 13 residues. CDR1 and CDR2 from the germline V gene are SNHLY and FYNNEI. Trimming left V 4 bases short and J 6 bases short, with 10 bases between. CDR3 DNA: TGTGCCAGCAGTGCCGGGTATAGTCAGCCCCAGCATTTT. It specifies CASSAGYSQPQHF.

This clone was recorded once. J is TRBJ2-1 and V is TRBV2, with D perhaps matching TRBD1 (5 bases). The CDR3 is 15 amino acids. The V gene's germline CDR1 is SNHLY and CDR2 FYNNEI. Trimming pared 4 bases from V and 9 bases from J, leaving 19 bases between. CDR3 nucleotide sequence: TGTGCCAGCAGTGGAGTGCCAGGGCGAAGGGGTGAGCAGTTCTTC. Protein: CASSGVPGRRGEQFF.

V and J are TRBV5-1 and TRBJ2-5, with D perhaps TRBD1 (5 bases). Trimming cost V 0 bases and J 4 bases, with 13 bases left between them. CDR3 length equals 15 residues. Germline assignment: CDR1 SGHRS and CDR2 YFSETQ. The CDR3, as DNA: TGCGCCAGCAGCTTGGAGAAGGGGTCGGGAGAGACCCAGTACTTC. This encodes CASSLEKGSGETQYF.

This chain joins TRBV27 and TRBJ2-3, with 7 bases fitting TRBD2. The CDR3 spans 16 residues. The V and J ends lost 4 bases and 4 bases, in that order; junction bases with no gene match: 11. Looked up from germline, CDR1 is MNHEY and CDR2 is SMNVEV (reference sequence). This CDR3 reads CASSSGTTLPSDTQYF. In nucleotides, the CDR3 is TGTGCCAGCAGTTCTGGGACTACTTTGCCTTCAGATACGCAGTATTTT.

The CDR3 bases are TGTGCCAGCAGTTTTACGGGGTCTGAGCAGTTCTTC. It specifies CASSFTGSEQFF. This chain joins TRBV12-3 or TRBV12-4 and TRBJ2-1; D may be TRBD2 (5 bases). CDR3 size: 12 residues. V lost 3 bases, J lost 9 bases, and 9 bases lay in between.

The J gene is TRBJ1-3, the V gene TRBV4-1, with no clear D. Germline CDR1 MGHRA, CDR2 YSYEKL. This CDR3 comprises 15 residues. Trimming pared 0 bases from V and 7 bases from J, leaving 13 bases between. CDR3 sequence (DNA): TGCGCCAGCAGCCAAGATAAAAGCCCCTGGAACACCATATATTTT. This encodes CASSQDKSPWNTIYF.

This clone was seen a handful of times. The gene calls are TRBV5-4 and TRBJ2-3; 7 nucleotides agree with TRBD2. CDR1 and CDR2 (germline): SGHNT, YYREEE (reference sequence). This CDR3 is built from 16 residues. Unmatched junction bases numbered 14, after V lost 4 bases and J lost 6 bases. The CDR3 reads CASSSRGGEISDTQYF. CDR3 nucleotide sequence: TGTGCCAGCAGCAGTCGGGGAGGGGAAATTTCGGATACGCAGTATTTT. Full variable domain (remainder filled in from reference TRBV5-4 and TRBJ2-3): ETGVTQSPTHLIKTRGQQVTLRCSSQSGHNTVSWYQQALGQGPQFIFQYYREEENGRGNFPPRFSGLQFPNYSSELNVNALELDDSALYLCASSSRGGEISDTQYFGPGTRLTVL.

This sequence joins TRBV6-5 and TRBJ1-2; TRBD1 agrees at 9 bases. CDR3 length: 13 residues. Per germline, CDR1 MNHEY and CDR2 SVGAGI. V lost 6 bases and J lost 8; bases outside the gene matches: 7. The CDR3 here is CASRLQGAKGYTF. DNA for the CDR3: TGTGCCAGCAGGCTACAGGGGGCAAAAGGCTACACCTTC.

The V call is TRBV30, the J call TRBJ1-3, with TRBD1 matching over 10 bases. Per germline, CDR1 GTSNPN and CDR2 SVGIG (reference sequence). The length of the CDR3 is 15 residues. V dropped 0 bases and J dropped 2; count of bases not matched to a gene: 1. CDR3 nucleotide sequence: TGTGCCTGGAGTGTTGACAGGGGGCCTGGAAACACCATATATTTT. Translation: CAWSVDRGPGNTIYF.

The chain combines TRBV6-6 with TRBJ2-4; maybe TRBD2 (6 bases). The CDR3 runs 14 residues. Trimming cost V 10 bases and J 0 bases, with 13 bases left between them. Germline CDR1 is MNHNY and CDR2 is SVGAGI (reference sequence). CDR3 region: CATWDSVAKNIQYF. For the CDR3, the DNA is TGTGCCACGTGGGACTCCGTAGCCAAAAACATTCAGTACTTC.

This clone occurred a few times. The chain is built from TRBV15 and TRBJ1-5; maybe TRBD1 (5 bases). Trimming removed 5 bases at V and 7 bases at J, with 15 bases between. Germline loops: CDR1 LNHNV, CDR2 YYDKDF (reference sequence). This CDR3 contains 14 residues. CDR3 nucleotide sequence: TGTGCCACCAGCGGGCGGGGACCGTCCCAGCCCCAGCATTTT. Its protein product is CATSGRGPSQPQHF.

This clone has only one observation. This chain links TRBV19 with TRBJ1-1; possible D gene TRBD1, 6 bases. The germline CDR1 and CDR2 sequences are LNHDA and SQIVND (reference sequence). V lost 5 bases and J lost 5, with 9 bases in between. The CDR3 covers 12 residues. CDR3 bases: TGTGCCAGTAGTTACAGGGAGACTGAAGCTTTCTTT. This sequence encodes CASSYRETEAFF.

This chain's CDR3 is CASSLSIVTQGAPNQPQHF. CDR3 DNA sequence: TGTGCCAGCAGTTTATCGATTGTGACACAGGGGGCCCCAAATCAGCCCCAGCATTTT. The chain combines TRBV27 with TRBJ1-5, with TRBD1 identical over 9 bases. With 0 bases clipped from V and 4 bases from J, the junction kept 13 bases outside the gene matches. There are 19 residues in the CDR3. Germline loops: CDR1 MNHEY, CDR2 SMNVEV (reference sequence).